The rows below give T cell receptor beta chains drawn from one sample of a study of beta chain features in type 1 diabetes. Clones were sequenced by immunoSEQ multiplex PCR, and TCRdb holds only the in-frame ones, with some missing. The sample holds hundreds of thousands of clones, over 12% seen once. What was sequenced was naive CD4+ T cells from blood. These receptors all stem from a man younger than 35 with type 1 diabetes. CDR3s include the opening cysteine and the closing phenylalanine or tryptophan. The order of the fields is V gene, clone size, D gene, J gene, CDR3 DNA, CDR3 protein. The D gene is left open where the match is weak. Size is stated for part of the rows, as once, few or many counts, or as a class when the clone is expanded.

V gene: TRBV18
clone size: -
D gene: -
J gene: TRBJ1-3
CDR3 DNA: TGTGCCAGCTCACCTATGGCGATGGGCTCTGGAAACACCATATATTTT
CDR3 protein: CASSPMAMGSGNTIYF

V gene: TRBV30
clone size: -
D gene: TRBD2
J gene: TRBJ2-1
CDR3 DNA: TGTGCCTGGAGTTCCGGCATGAGCGGGAGCTCCTACAATGAGCAGTTCTTC
CDR3 protein: CAWSSGMSGSSYNEQFF

V gene: TRBV5-4
clone size: -
D gene: -
J gene: TRBJ1-1
CDR3 DNA: TGTGCCAGCAGCTTGGAGGTTGGCCGCTCAACTGAAGCTTTCTTT
CDR3 protein: CASSLEVGRSTEAFF

V gene: TRBV29-1
clone size: few
D gene: TRBD2
J gene: TRBJ2-7
CDR3 DNA: TGCAGCGTTGAGAGGACTAGCGGGATTGCTAGACAGTACTTC
CDR3 protein: CSVERTSGIARQYF

V gene: TRBV7-2
clone size: -
D gene: -
J gene: TRBJ2-4
CDR3 DNA: TGTGCCTCCCTCGTCGGGGTCATTCAGTACTTC
CDR3 protein: CASLVGVIQYF

V gene: TRBV7-2
clone size: few
D gene: -
J gene: TRBJ2-7
CDR3 DNA: TGTGCCAGCAGCTCAAACCAGGGGGGGATTACGGACGAGCAGTACTTC
CDR3 protein: CASSSNQGGITDEQYF

V gene: TRBV18
clone size: few
D gene: -
J gene: TRBJ1-5
CDR3 DNA: TGTGCCAGCTCACCAAGGTACAGTAATCAGCCCCAGCATTTT
CDR3 protein: CASSPRYSNQPQHF

V gene: TRBV7-2
clone size: -
D gene: -
J gene: TRBJ2-7
CDR3 DNA: TGTGCCAGCAGCCGGGGGAGTCGTCCCACGCACCTCTACGAGCAGTACTTC
CDR3 protein: CASSRGSRPTHLYEQYF

V gene: TRBV7-9
clone size: -
D gene: -
J gene: TRBJ1-3
CDR3 DNA: TGTGCCAGCAGCCCGCCCGGGGGCACTGGAAACACCATATATTTT
CDR3 protein: CASSPPGGTGNTIYF

V gene: TRBV2
clone size: -
D gene: -
J gene: TRBJ2-4
CDR3 DNA: TGTGCCAGCATGTTCAGGCAAAACAAAAACATTCAGTACTTC
CDR3 protein: CASMFRQNKNIQYF

V gene: TRBV7-2
clone size: -
D gene: -
J gene: TRBJ2-3
CDR3 DNA: TGTGCCAGCAGCGCGGGACAGCCAGGGACAGATACGCAGTATTTT
CDR3 protein: CASSAGQPGTDTQYF

V gene: TRBV29-1
clone size: -
D gene: -
J gene: TRBJ2-2
CDR3 DNA: TGCAGCGTTGAACGCCTGCGCGACACCGGGGAGCTGTTTTTT
CDR3 protein: CSVERLRDTGELFF

V gene: TRBV30
clone size: few
D gene: -
J gene: TRBJ1-1
CDR3 DNA: TGTGCCTGTTGTATGAACACTGAAGCTTTCTTT
CDR3 protein: CACCMNTEAFF